The clone carrying this T cell receptor (beta chain) was picked up a small number of times. A junction boundary mismatches the germline segment, possibly from a read error. This sample was taken from a study of blood T cell repertoires in COVID-19. Turning to the study itself: The samples span acute and convalescent COVID-19 from the United States, Italy and Spain. From T cells, B-cell-depleted T cells, or PBMCs came the material, which was cDNA or gDNA.

In the authors' methods: Reference gene primer amplification yielded estimated nucleated cell counts. Using immunoSEQ multiplex PCR, the repertoire was profiled, and TCRdb retains in-frame clones only, with some absent. V and J calls plus clone size are reproduced from that table; the DNA served to infer D and trimming. Of tens of thousands of clones listed, around nine tenths were seen once; the top ten hold roughly 5%. CDR1 is MNHEY and CDR2 is SMNVEV in the germline V gene (reference sequence). This CDR3 is built from 14 residues. The chain links TRBV27 to TRBJ1-6; D is perhaps TRBD1 (5 bases). This clonotype was obtained from a man aged 45-60 years with active or convalescent COVID-19. Input material: peripheral blood. In DNA form, the CDR3 reads TGTGCCAGCACTTTAAAAAAGGACACCTCACCCCTCCACTTT. Translation: CASTLKKDTSPLHF.